The 26 T cell receptor beta chains in this list originate from one sample, sequenced in a study (dated by TCRdb to between 2014 and 2017). The library was generated by 5' RACE. The sequencing machine was an Illumina MiSeq. TCRdb reworked the public reads: Q25 trimming with fastp, MiXCR clone assembly, productive beta chains retained. All rows with the same CDR3 protein become a single entry with the most common DNA and genes. This sample is represented by about 54,000 distinct CDR3 sequences; 17% of them were singletons. Of the sample, around 2% is held by the ten largest clones. Sequencing was done on a sample of naive CD4+ T cells sorted from blood. Reading the label with the study, this specimen's cell subset or site is: naive CD4+ T cells, CD4+CD45RA+CD25-. The receptors were gathered from a female donor with breast cancer.

This clonotype occurred once. This rearrangement joins TRBV4-2 to TRBJ2-2; D gene unclear. Trimming shortened V by 0 bases and J by 1 base, and 9 bases separated the two germline ends. Germline V lookup: CDR1 LGHNA, CDR2 YNFKEQ. The CDR3 contains 16 residues. CDR3 nucleotides: TGTGCCAGCAGCCAAGAGACTGGGTGGAACACCGGGGAGCTGTTTTTT. Translated: CASSQETGWNTGELFF.

Concerning this clonotype itself: The junction does not match germline at one end; this may be a read error. The rearrangement joins TRBV12-3 or TRBV12-4 to TRBJ2-1; D remains ambiguous. This CDR3 comprises 15 residues. In DNA, the CDR3 is TGTGCCAGCAGTTTTTTCTCTAGTTTCTACGATGAGCAGTTCTTC. Translation gives CASSFFSSFYDEQFF.

The V call is TRBV7-9, the J call TRBJ1-1; D is unresolved. V lost 4 bases and J lost 2, with 5 bases in between. The germline gives CDR1 SEHNR, CDR2 FQNEAQ (reference sequence). This CDR3 has 12 residues. This CDR3 is CASSSNNTEAFF. CDR3 in DNA: TGTGCCAGCAGCTCCAATAACACTGAAGCTTTCTTT.

The CDR3 loop reads CASSQEGNSPLHF. Here the CDR3 DNA reads TGCGCCAGCAGCCAAGAGGGGAATTCACCCCTCCACTTT. The chain joins TRBV4-3 to TRBJ1-6; unclear D gene. This CDR3 is built from 13 residues. The V and J ends lost 0 bases and 7 bases respectively, with 4 bases between them. Germline V lookup: CDR1 LGHNA, CDR2 YSLEER.

Concerning this clonotype itself: A single base separates this from a much larger clone, so it may be a read error. J is TRBJ2-1 and V is TRBV6-2 or TRBV6-3; D gene unclear. This CDR3 spans 14 amino acids. Per the germline V gene, CDR1 is MNHEY and CDR2 is SVGEGT. The CDR3 nucleotides read TGTGCCAGCAGGTCGGGCGGTTCCTACAATGAGCAGTCCTTC. Its translation: CASRSGGSYNEQSF.

The chain recombines TRBV6-5 with TRBJ1-2; the match to TRBD1 covers 11 bases. Germline CDR1 reads MNHEY; CDR2 reads SVGAGI. CDR3 length: 16 amino acids. The junction had 2 bases not matched to a gene; V was cut back by 2 bases and J by 0 bases. The CDR3 here is CASSYGQGATNYGYTF. In nucleotides, the CDR3 is TGTGCCAGCAGTTACGGACAGGGGGCCACTAACTATGGCTACACCTTC.

This clonotype was seen at least ten times. This chain links TRBV20-1 with TRBJ1-5, with D uncertain. The CDR3 runs 13 residues. Germline CDR1 and CDR2: DFQATT and SNEGSKA (reference sequence). The V and J ends lost 6 bases and 2 bases respectively, with 11 bases between them. In nucleotides, the CDR3 is TGCAGTGCCGGAGGGAAGGGCAATCAGCCCCAGCATTTT. The encoded protein is CSAGGKGNQPQHF.

This clonotype has a count of ten or more. The V gene is TRBV5-1, the J gene TRBJ1-2; D remains unclear. The CDR3 has 14 amino acids. V was trimmed by 0 bases and J by 8 bases, leaving 14 bases between them. Germline CDR1 is SGHRS and CDR2 is YFSETQ. The CDR3, as DNA: TGCGCCAGCAGCTTGGTTGGGAGTCCGGGCGGCTACACCTTC. Protein product: CASSLVGSPGGYTF. Supplemented by reference TRBV5-1 and TRBJ1-2, the full variable domain reads KAGVTQTPRYLIKTRGQQVTLSCSPISGHRSVSWYQQTPGQGLQFLFEYFSETQRNKGNFPGRFSGRQFSNSRSEMNVSTLELGDSALYLCASSLVGSPGGYTFGSGTRLTVV.

This chain connects TRBV5-1 to TRBJ2-7; 9 positions agree with TRBD1. V trimming: 4 bases; J trimming: 12 bases; junction bases outside the gene matches: 11. The V gene's germline CDR1 is SGHRS and CDR2 YFSETQ. The CDR3 runs 13 residues. CDR3 residues: CASSDGQGLTLYF. The CDR3 DNA reads as TGCGCCAGCAGCGACGGACAGGGGCTTACTTTGTACTTC.

This clonotype was seen a few times. This chain links TRBV5-6 with TRBJ1-2; D not resolved. The V end lost 4 bases, the J end lost 9 bases, and 13 bases lay between the germline ends. Germline values: CDR1 SGHDT, CDR2 YYEEEE. The CDR3 runs to 12 residues. CDR3 nucleotides: TGTGCCAGCAGCAAAACCTCGGACCGCTACACCTTC. It is translated as CASSKTSDRYTF.

A few counts support this clonotype. The chain couples TRBV5-1 to TRBJ1-1, with D possibly TRBD1 on 5 matching bases. Trimming shortened V by 4 bases and J by 7 bases, and 17 bases separated the two germline ends. This CDR3 region has 14 residues. Germline values: CDR1 SGHRS, CDR2 YFSETQ. CDR3 protein: CASSLEGPYVEAFF. In DNA, the CDR3 is TGCGCCAGCAGCCTTGAGGGACCTTACGTTGAAGCTTTCTTT.

This rearrangement joins TRBV4-3 to TRBJ1-2, with 10 bases fitting TRBD1. The CDR3 totals 15 residues. Germline V CDR1 and CDR2: LGHNA, YSLEER. Losses at the gene ends were 3 bases for V and 7 bases for J; bases not matched to a gene: 8. The CDR3 loop reads CASSQRQGAISGYTF. The CDR3 region has the DNA TGCGCCAGCAGCCAGAGACAGGGGGCGATTAGTGGCTACACCTTC.

The chain couples TRBV11-3 to TRBJ2-1; D is unclear. The CDR3 is 12 residues long. V was pared by 2 bases and J by 8 bases, with 7 bases between. The germline gives CDR1 SGHNT, CDR2 YENEEA. Here the CDR3 DNA reads TGTGCCAGCAGCTTAAGAAGGGATGAGCAGTTCTTC. Translating it yields CASSLRRDEQFF.

The rearrangement uses TRBV5-1 and TRBJ2-3, with D unresolved. The CDR3 length is 16 residues. Germline V gene lookup returns CDR1 SGHRS and CDR2 YFSETQ. The germline V and J ends were trimmed by 5 bases and 1 base, with 17 bases remaining between them. CDR3 amino acids: CASSPAPQGGTDTQYF. DNA for the CDR3: TGCGCCAGCAGTCCCGCCCCCCAAGGCGGCACAGATACGCAGTATTTT.

In its sample, this clonotype was seen many times. The rearrangement links TRBV6-5 to TRBJ1-5, with a tentative D call TRBD1 (5 bases). V shed 6 bases and J shed 3 bases, with 18 bases lying between them. Germline V lookup: CDR1 MNHEY, CDR2 SVGAGI. This CDR3 region has 16 residues. The chain's CDR3 is CASSPGPKFINQPQHF. As DNA, the CDR3 is TGTGCCAGCAGCCCGGGACCCAAGTTTATCAATCAGCCCCAGCATTTT.

Many counts were recorded for this clonotype. This chain links TRBV6-1 with TRBJ2-7; 8 bases line up with TRBD1. Trimming cost V 3 bases and J 7 bases; bases outside gene matches: 8. The CDR3 spans 14 residues. Germline CDR1 and CDR2: MNHNS and SASEGT. CDR3 in amino acids: CASSDSWTGREQYF. Written as DNA, the CDR3 is TGTGCCAGCAGTGATAGTTGGACAGGGCGGGAGCAGTACTTC.

This clonotype has at least ten counts. V is TRBV5-5 and J is TRBJ2-3; D unresolved. The CDR3 consists of 15 residues. The V end was cut by 4 bases, the J end by 1 base, with 13 bases between. The germline gives CDR1 SGHKS, CDR2 YYEKEE (reference sequence). CDR3 bases: TGTGCCAGCAGCCCCGGCGAGTGGGGCACAGATACGCAGTATTTT. Translated, it gives CASSPGEWGTDTQYF.

The V call is TRBV7-9, the J call TRBJ2-1; 8 nucleotides match TRBD2. Unmatched junction bases numbered 6, after V lost 4 bases and J lost 4 bases. This CDR3 is 15 amino acids long. CDR1 is SEHNR and CDR2 is FQNEAQ in the germline V gene (reference sequence). CDR3 sequence (DNA): TGTGCCAGCAGCTCACCGGGACTAGGGTACAATGAGCAGTTCTTC. Encoded protein: CASSSPGLGYNEQFF.

V gene TRBV12-3 or TRBV12-4 combines with J gene TRBJ2-1, with D maybe TRBD1 (5 bases). The CDR3 consists of 14 residues. Trimming left V 8 bases short and J 9 bases short, with 20 bases between. The CDR3 sequence: CASGVGVPQTEQFF. CDR3 in DNA: TGTGCCAGCGGGGTAGGGGTGCCCCAGACTGAGCAGTTCTTC.

This clonotype was seen more than once but under ten times. The chain has TRBV27 and TRBJ2-3, with a tentative D call TRBD1 (6 bases). The CDR3 loop spans 14 amino acids. Germline V lookup: CDR1 MNHEY, CDR2 SMNVEV (reference sequence). V lost 11 bases to trimming and J lost 3 bases, with 18 bases between them. The CDR3 nucleotides are TGTGCCTGCCGAGGGGGTACGAGGACAGATACGCAGTATTTT. This translates into CACRGGTRTDTQYF.

This clonotype showed up just a few times. J is TRBJ2-7 and V is TRBV27, with D perhaps TRBD2 (5 bases). Trimming stripped 5 bases from V and 4 bases from J, with 15 bases between. Per germline, CDR1 MNHEY and CDR2 SMNVEV (reference sequence). The CDR3 length is 14 residues. CDR3 in DNA: TGTGCCAGCAGTAAACCAGCGGAGAAATACGAGCAGTACTTC. Its protein is CASSKPAEKYEQYF.

V is TRBV28 and J is TRBJ2-7; possibly TRBD1 for D (5 bases). This CDR3 comprises 14 residues. V was shortened by 6 bases and J by 3 bases, with 15 bases between the two germline ends. Germline V gene sequence: CDR1 MDHEN, CDR2 SYDVKM. The CDR3 here is CASSPTREYYEQYF. CDR3 DNA: TGTGCCAGCAGCCCGACCAGGGAATACTACGAGCAGTACTTC.

Notes on this clonotype: A read error may explain this, as a much larger clone is one base away. The chain employs TRBV5-1 and TRBJ2-1; D is perhaps TRBD1 (6 bases). There are 13 residues in the CDR3. Germline V gene lookup returns CDR1 SGHRS and CDR2 YFSETQ. V was cut by 0 bases and J by 12 bases, with 13 bases left in between. The CDR3 nucleotides read TGCGCCAGCAGCTTGGGCAGGGGAAAGGTGCAGTTCTTC. It codes for CASSLGRGKVQFF.

This clonotype occurred many times. The junction and the germline gene differ at one end; a read error may be behind it. The chain employs TRBV5-1 and TRBJ2-5; D remains ambiguous. Looked up from germline, CDR1 is SGHRS and CDR2 is YFSETQ. This CDR3 has 11 residues. This CDR3 reads CASSLSETQYF. CDR3 coding DNA: TGTGCCAGCAGCTTGTCCGAGACCCAGTACTTC.

A few counts support this clonotype. The chain carries TRBV30 and TRBJ2-7; D not resolved. Germline V CDR1 and CDR2: GTSNPN, SVGIG (reference sequence). This CDR3 comprises 13 residues. Trimming stripped 2 bases from V and 2 bases from J, with 10 bases between. CDR3 loop: CAWSRVRPYEQYF. The CDR3, as DNA: TGTGCCTGGAGTAGAGTCAGACCCTACGAGCAGTACTTC.

This chain joins TRBV6-5 and TRBJ2-1; D is uncertain. Germline V gene lookup returns CDR1 MNHEY and CDR2 SVGAGI. The CDR3 is made up of 15 amino acids. Trimming stripped 0 bases from V and 8 bases from J, with 14 bases between. CDR3 amino acids: CASSYSNRFGDEQFF. Written as DNA, the CDR3 is TGTGCCAGCAGTTACTCGAACAGATTTGGGGATGAGCAGTTCTTC.